This entry lists 30 T cell receptor beta chains sequenced from one sample in a study of cytomegalovirus exposure and HLA in healthy donors. The primer mix had 60 Vbeta and 13 Jbeta primers. The table came from immunoSEQ multiplex PCR; TCRdb's copy has only in-frame clones and leaves some out. The table has more than 50,000 clones, roughly 70% seen once; the top ten hold under 45%. Material for sequencing was PBMCs. These TCRs come from a man in his forties in good health and CMV-seropositive.

The rearrangement joins TRBV30 to TRBJ1-1; D is ambiguous. Germline V gives CDR1 GTSNPN, CDR2 SVGIG (reference sequence). This CDR3 region has 11 residues. Between the trimmed V and J ends, which lost 1 base and 3 bases, there was a span of 3 bases. The DNA of the CDR3 is TGTGCCTGGAGTGGAGACACTGAAGCTTTCTTT. Protein sequence: CAWSGDTEAFF.

This chain uses TRBV5-1 with TRBJ2-6; no definite D call. V was shortened by 6 bases and J by 1 base, with 11 bases between the two germline ends. Per germline, CDR1 SGHRS and CDR2 YFSETQ. This CDR3 is 15 amino acids long. CDR3 bases: TGCGCCAGCAAGGAGAGTTTGTCTGGGGCCAACGTCCTGACTTTC. This translates into CASKESLSGANVLTF.

V is TRBV9 and J is TRBJ2-3; 7 bases match TRBD1. Germline trimming cut 3 bases from V and 1 base from J; bases unmatched to any gene: 5. Germline V gene data show CDR1 as SGDLS and CDR2 as YYNGEE. CDR3 length equals 15 residues. The CDR3 nucleotides are TGTGCCAGCAGCGAGAGGGGGCGCGGCACAGATACGCAGTATTTT. Translating it yields CASSERGRGTDTQYF.

The V gene is TRBV9, the J gene TRBJ2-1, with 8 positions matching TRBD1. Germline V lookup: CDR1 SGDLS, CDR2 YYNGEE. This CDR3 contains 13 residues. V was pared by 4 bases and J by 15 bases, with 12 bases of the junction left unmatched. CDR3 DNA: TGTGCCAGCAGCCCCGGGGGTGGGACAGGTTGGTTCTTC. Protein product: CASSPGGGTGWFF. Drawing the rest from reference TRBV9 and TRBJ2-1, the complete variable domain is DSGVTQTPKHLITATGQRVTLRCSPRSGDLSVYWYQQSLDQGLQFLIQYYNGEERAKGNILERFSAQQFPDLHSELNLSSLELGDSALYFCASSPGGGTGWFFGPGTRLTVL.

The chain joins TRBV4-1 to TRBJ1-1; tentatively, D is TRBD1 (6 bases). The CDR3 covers 15 residues. Trimming took 6 bases from V and 2 from J, leaving 16 bases between them. In germline, CDR1 is MGHRA, CDR2 YSYEKL. The DNA for the CDR3 is TGCGCCAGCAGTCCCACGGGACAACCAAACACTGAAGCTTTCTTT. Translating it yields CASSPTGQPNTEAFF.

This clone was picked up a small number of times. Other DNA sequences in the sample encode the same CDR3. The chain employs TRBV7-2 and TRBJ2-7; no clear D gene. V was trimmed by 4 bases and J by 3 bases, leaving 4 bases between them. The CDR3 spans 11 residues. Germline V gene lookup returns CDR1 SGHTA and CDR2 FQGNSA. The CDR3 loop is CASSSYYEQYF. DNA of the CDR3: TGTGCCAGCAGCTCCTACTACGAGCAGTACTTC.

This chain joins TRBV29-1 and TRBJ1-1, with 8 bases identical to TRBD1. The trim removed 7 bases at V and 4 bases at J, leaving 5 bases unmatched. Germline CDR1 reads SQVTM; CDR2 reads ANQGSEA. The CDR3 spans 12 residues. The CDR3 bases are TGCAGCGGGCTACAGGGGGTCACTGAAGCTTTCTTT. This sequence encodes CSGLQGVTEAFF.

This clone has just a few counts. The V and J genes are TRBV5-1 and TRBJ1-6; D remains unclear. Germline V gene lookup returns CDR1 SGHRS and CDR2 YFSETQ. Trimming left V 0 bases short and J 12 bases short, with 13 bases between. CDR3 length: 14 residues. CDR3 region: CASSLAEEGGPLHF. In DNA, the CDR3 is TGCGCCAGCAGCTTGGCCGAGGAGGGCGGACCCCTCCACTTT.

The table lists this clone with a count of one. The genes are TRBV7-9 and TRBJ2-3, with 8 bases matching TRBD1. Trimming at V came to 2 bases and at J to 3 bases, leaving 4 bases not matched to a gene. CDR1 and CDR2 (germline): SEHNR, FQNEAQ (reference sequence). The CDR3 loop spans 15 amino acids. CDR3 region: CASSLRTGRTDTQYF. CDR3 nucleotides: TGTGCCAGCAGCTTAAGGACAGGGAGGACAGATACGCAGTATTTT. Based on the CDR3 plus reference TRBV7-9 and TRBJ2-3, the full variable domain is DTGVSQNPRHKITKRGQNVTFRCDPISEHNRLYWYRQTLGQGPEFLTYFQNEAQLEKSRLLSDRFSAERPKGSFSTLEIQRTEQGDSAMYLCASSLRTGRTDTQYFGPGTRLTVL.

J is TRBJ1-2 and V is TRBV2, with 8 bases aligning to TRBD1. This CDR3 spans 15 amino acids. Germline V gene sequence: CDR1 SNHLY, CDR2 FYNNEI. The V gene end was trimmed by 4 bases and the J gene end by 7 bases; junction bases not matched to a gene: 11. CDR3 DNA: TGTGCCAGCAGTGGGGACAGGTTTTTAATGGGTGGCTACACCTTC. It specifies CASSGDRFLMGGYTF.

This chain links TRBV6-7 with TRBJ2-1, with 9 positions matching TRBD1. TRBV6-7 is an ORF; its function is uncertain. V shed 1 base, J shed 2 bases, and the junction held 3 bases outside the gene matches. The CDR3 is made up of 16 amino acids. The CDR3 sequence: CASSYFWTGAYNEQFF. The CDR3, as DNA: TGTGCCAGCAGTTACTTTTGGACAGGGGCCTACAATGAGCAGTTCTTC.

This rearrangement joins TRBV2 to TRBJ1-6; unclear D gene. The germline gives CDR1 SNHLY, CDR2 FYNNEI. The CDR3 runs 15 residues. V was clipped by 7 bases and J by 5 bases, with 15 bases between them. CDR3 sequence: CASIRVGLDNSPLHF. CDR3 sequence (DNA): TGTGCCAGCATTAGGGTTGGACTGGATAATTCACCCCTCCACTTT.

V is TRBV10-2 and J is TRBJ1-5; a weak D match, TRBD1 (6 bases). The CDR3 runs to 14 residues. Germline CDR1 is WSHSY and CDR2 is SAAADI. V lost 10 bases, J lost 0 bases, and 13 bases lay in between. CDR3 sequence: CATIGGDSNQPQHF. CDR3 in DNA: TGCGCCACCATAGGGGGGGATAGCAATCAGCCCCAGCATTTT.

The chain carries TRBV19 and TRBJ1-1, with no clear D. This CDR3 contains 14 residues. The germline gives CDR1 LNHDA, CDR2 SQIVND (reference sequence). Trimming cost V 1 base and J 3 bases, with 9 bases left between them. The CDR3 region has the DNA TGTGCCAGTAGTATAGTATCCAGATACACTGAAGCTTTCTTT. Its translation is CASSIVSRYTEAFF.

V and J are TRBV9 and TRBJ2-5; tentative D call: TRBD1 (5 bases). With the DNA end fitting TRBJ2-7 better, the J assignment may be wrong. Per germline, CDR1 SGDLS and CDR2 YYNGEE. The CDR3 contains 14 residues. The CDR3 reads CASSVGQGPYEQYF. CDR3 nucleotide sequence: TGTGCCAGCAGCGTAGGGCAGGGTCCCTACGAGCAGTACTTC.

This clone was observed a handful of times. The V call is TRBV5-1, the J call TRBJ1-1; TRBD1 aligns across 7 bases. J lost 1 base, V lost 0 bases, and 3 bases had no gene match. CDR3 length: 15 residues. Germline values: CDR1 SGHRS, CDR2 YFSETQ. This chain's CDR3 is CASSLGGTANTEAFF. The CDR3 coding sequence is TGCGCCAGCAGCTTGGGGGGGACAGCGAACACTGAAGCTTTCTTT.

The chain carries TRBV4-2 and TRBJ2-3; D not resolved. The CDR3 runs 13 residues. The germline gives CDR1 LGHNA, CDR2 YNFKEQ. Trimming left V 2 bases short and J 6 bases short, with 9 bases between. The CDR3 DNA is TGTGCCAGCAGCCAACGCCTGAGGGATACGCAGTATTTT. Encoded protein: CASSQRLRDTQYF.

The rearrangement joins TRBV2 to TRBJ1-1, with D unresolved. The germline gives CDR1 SNHLY, CDR2 FYNNEI. V was clipped by 7 bases and J by 2 bases, with 11 bases between them. This CDR3 is built from 13 residues. CDR3 bases: TGTGCCAGCATCTATAGCCAAAACACTGAAGCTTTCTTT. Amino acid sequence: CASIYSQNTEAFF.

This chain connects TRBV13 to TRBJ2-5; 7 nucleotides match TRBD1. The junction had 8 bases not matched to a gene; V was cut back by 1 base and J by 6 bases. This CDR3 contains 15 residues. The germline V gene has CDR1 PRHDT and CDR2 FYEKMQ (reference sequence). CDR3 in amino acids: CASSLEAGGIKTQYF. CDR3 DNA sequence: TGTGCCAGCAGCTTAGAGGCAGGGGGTATCAAGACCCAGTACTTC.

This chain connects TRBV7-3 to TRBJ2-1, with a tentative D call TRBD1 (6 bases). This CDR3 has 14 amino acids. Germline CDR1 SGHTA, CDR2 FQGTGA. V lost 8 bases and J lost 10, with 21 bases in between. Written as DNA, the CDR3 is TGTGCCAGCGGCCAAGACCCACAGGGCGACGAGCAGTTCTTC. This encodes CASGQDPQGDEQFF.

The chain has TRBV9 and TRBJ1-1; 8 nucleotides align to TRBD1. Germline V lookup: CDR1 SGDLS, CDR2 YYNGEE. V was clipped by 1 base and J by 4 bases; unmatched bases: 3. This CDR3 has 14 amino acids. For the CDR3, the DNA is TGTGCCAGCAGCGTATTTACAGGGGGCACTGAAGCTTTCTTT. This gives the protein CASSVFTGGTEAFF. Looking up the rest from reference TRBV9 and TRBJ1-1 gives the full variable domain: DSGVTQTPKHLITATGQRVTLRCSPRSGDLSVYWYQQSLDQGLQFLIQYYNGEERAKGNILERFSAQQFPDLHSELNLSSLELGDSALYFCASSVFTGGTEAFFGQGTRLTVV.

The V gene is TRBV7-2, the J gene TRBJ1-2, with a tentative D call TRBD1 (5 bases). The CDR3 has 12 amino acids. Germline V CDR1 and CDR2: SGHTA, FQGNSA. V lost 1 base and J 11 bases, leaving 11 bases between the germline ends. CDR3 loop: CASSLGDRLYTF. The CDR3 DNA is TGTGCCAGCAGCTTAGGCGACAGACTTTACACCTTC.

Written as DNA, the CDR3 is TGTGCCAGCAGCCCGGACACCTCTAACACAGATACGCAGTATTTT. This encodes CASSPDTSNTDTQYF. The chain couples TRBV9 to TRBJ2-3, with a weak D call TRBD1 (5 bases). From germline, CDR1 is SGDLS and CDR2 YYNGEE. V dropped 4 bases and J dropped 2 bases, with 14 bases sitting between them. The CDR3 totals 15 residues.

This clone is a singleton in its sample. V is TRBV6-6 and J is TRBJ1-5; TRBD1 matches 7 bases. The germline V gene has CDR1 MNHNY and CDR2 SVGAGI (reference sequence). The CDR3 spans 15 residues. V was clipped by 6 bases and J by 3 bases; unmatched bases: 8. The CDR3 protein is CASREDRTSNQPQHF. In DNA form, the CDR3 reads TGTGCCAGCAGAGAGGACAGGACCTCCAATCAGCCCCAGCATTTT.

V is TRBV5-1 and J is TRBJ2-7; tentatively, D is TRBD1 (6 bases). Trimming cost V 3 bases and J 4 bases, with 20 bases left between them. From germline, CDR1 is SGHRS and CDR2 YFSETQ. The CDR3 is 16 amino acids. Here the CDR3 reads CASSSQGQTVLYEQYF. CDR3 in DNA: TGCGCCAGCAGCTCACAAGGACAGACAGTTCTGTACGAGCAGTACTTC.

CDR3 loop: CASSRAMTVDEAFF. DNA of the CDR3: TGTGCCAGCAGCCGAGCCATGACAGTAGATGAGGCTTTCTTT. This chain uses TRBV5-4 with TRBJ1-1, with D perhaps TRBD1 (5 bases). Germline loops: CDR1 SGHNT, CDR2 YYREEE (reference sequence). Trimming shortened V by 4 bases and J by 11 bases, and 21 bases separated the two germline ends. The CDR3 extends over 14 amino acids.

This clone appeared once. The genes are TRBV7-9 and TRBJ1-5; D remains ambiguous. With 4 bases removed from V and 2 bases from J, the gap between germline ends came to 21 bases. The CDR3 loop spans 18 amino acids. Germline CDR1 reads SEHNR; CDR2 reads FQNEAQ (reference sequence). The CDR3 region has the DNA TGTGCCAGCAGCTCGATGGTCGTGAGGGAGCAGCGCAATCAGCCCCAGCATTTT. Protein sequence: CASSSMVVREQRNQPQHF.

The chain uses TRBV5-1 and TRBJ1-2; possible D gene TRBD1, 5 bases. CDR1 is SGHRS and CDR2 is YFSETQ in the germline V gene. The germline V and J ends were trimmed by 1 base and 0 bases, with 10 bases remaining between them. This CDR3 is 15 amino acids long. Here the CDR3 reads CASSLSGGANYGYTF. The CDR3 DNA reads as TGCGCCAGCAGCTTGAGCGGGGGAGCTAACTATGGCTACACCTTC.

The chain combines TRBV5-6 with TRBJ1-1, with D tentatively TRBD1 (5 bases). From germline, CDR1 is SGHDT and CDR2 YYEEEE. With 1 base removed from V and 8 bases from J, the gap between germline ends came to 15 bases. The CDR3 length is 14 residues. The CDR3 sequence: CASSLIGGQSEAFF. DNA for the CDR3: TGTGCCAGCAGCTTGATTGGTGGACAATCAGAAGCTTTCTTT.

The rearrangement links TRBV5-1 to TRBJ1-6, with 7 bases matching TRBD1. The CDR3 is 16 residues long. Germline V gene lookup returns CDR1 SGHRS and CDR2 YFSETQ. The junction had 10 bases not matched to a gene; V was cut back by 3 bases and J by 7 bases. The CDR3 DNA reads as TGCGCCAGCAGCTCGGGACAGTATGGGAAAAATTCACCCCTCCACTTT. Protein product: CASSSGQYGKNSPLHF.